This T cell receptor (beta chain) was sequenced in a study of T cells in Graves' hyperthyroidism and ophthalmopathy (dated by TCRdb to 2018 to 2020). Describing the broader study: Peripheral blood samples were taken at the time of initial diagnosis, prior to any treatment. After blood sampling, hyperthyroidism patients were treated with methimazole at a starting dose of 30 mg daily, and ophthalmopathy patients were treated with high-dose intravenous methylprednisolone. According to the paper, TCR Vbeta CDR3 sequencing was carried out on some 130 peripheral blood samples, which came from 40 to 45 ophthalmopathy, approximately 72 hyperthyroidism and some 17 progressor patients. In addition, the study compared T-cell repertoires in thyroid tissue and in blood from about 6 Graves' hyperthyroidism patients. Whether ophthalmopathy could be predicted prospectively was tested in an independent validation cohort made up of roughly 19 hyperthyroidism patients plus 17 patients who later progressed to ophthalmopathy. To identify distinguishing TCR V-J signatures, a discovery cohort of 90 to 100 patients was used, comprising approximately 40 with Graves' ophthalmopathy and around 57 with stable Graves' hyperthyroidism. The roughly 94 discovery patients were randomly split 7:3 into training and test sets.

The research as a whole found: No statistical method was used to set the sample size in advance, and investigators knew the group allocation. During validation, the model predicted progression to ophthalmopathy a median of roughly six months ahead of onset, with roughly 65% sensitivity and roughly 75% specificity. A model built on a 13 V-J signature distinguished ophthalmopathy from stable hyperthyroidism, reaching roughly 88% sensitivity and approximately 81% specificity in cross-validation and 80%/75% in testing. Most expanded thyroid clonotypes (frequency above 0.001) were also detected in blood, suggesting blood repertoires may reflect thyroid immune responses.

This clonotype showed up many times. The specificity of this receptor is unknown. No base qualities exist here, and no much larger clone lies one base off it. The TCR beta CDR3 regions were amplified from RNA transcripts. For the first round of RT-PCR on the TCR CDR3, the HTBI primer set was used together with the Qiagen OneStep RT-PCR kit. The libraries were constructed in a second round of multiplex PCR and then size-selected and purified. The libraries were sequenced on an Illumina HiSeq2000 using paired-end 100 bp reads. The original methods were these. SOAPnuke was used to process the raw data, removing reads that contained adapters or uncalled bases, had a mean Phred below 15, or lacked an exact match to the constant primer or identifier. High-quality paired reads were merged with COPE v1.2.5, and unique nucleotide sequences were defined as clonotypes. MiTCR v1.1 was used to align the clonotypes against IMGT TRBV, TRBD and TRBJ reference segments. Only V-J combinations with frequency above 0.0001, covering roughly 99% of repertoires, were analysed. A TCS score was defined as the ratio between F50 (clonal expansion) and ExV (chaos), using BLOSUM62-based TCRdist between CDR3 peptides within each V-J. Welch's t-statistics and random forest reduced 500 to 550 V-J features to 13, which were used in a naive Bayes classifier (R e1071). In-frame beta chains were kept once TCRdb had trimmed the public reads at Q25 with fastp and called clones with MiXCR. Rows are unified per CDR3 protein, each entry keeping the most common DNA and genes. None of the V and J calls come from the authors' own analysis; TCRdb made them. Across this sample there are 350,000 to 450,000 distinct CDR3 sequences, with about 15% seen only once. The ten largest clones take up approximately 10% of the sample.

The CDR3 contains 14 residues, cysteine and phenylalanine counted. The entry retains the CDR3 DNA only, 42 bases that are in frame from base 1. From the germline V gene, CDR1 is MNHNS and CDR2 is SASEGT. V and J lose 4 bases and 0 bases, and a span of 7 bases separates them. A patient counted as having stable Graves' hyperthyroidism if no progression to ophthalmopathy occurred over 18 months of follow-up. Hyperthyroidism patients were aged 18 to 65 years and newly diagnosed, with disease duration of less than 2 months. Patients with uncontrolled infections, other autoimmune diseases, pregnancy or lactation were excluded. Diagnoses relied on clinical symptoms, serum thyroxine and TRAb, thyroid ultrasound and orbital computed tomography. PBMCs were separated from over 9 ml of fresh peripheral blood using Ficoll-Paque density gradient centrifugation. Total RNA was extracted with Trizol reagent, and quality was checked on an Agilent 2100 Bioanalyzer.

The sample was blood. The sequence was obtained from a woman aged 55-69 years with Graves' hyperthyroidism. The chain joins TRBV6-1 to TRBJ2-1, and perhaps TRBD1 as D gene, on 5 matching bases. CDR3 reads: CASSGQISYNEQFF. The nucleotides are TGTGCCAGCAGTGGACAGATCTCCTACAATGAGCAGTTCTTC.